Each of the 12 T cell receptor beta chains below was sequenced from the same sample in a study of control samples from healthy donors and cancer patients. The method was immunoSEQ multiplex PCR; TCRdb's version includes in-frame clones alone and lacks a portion of them. The table records 65,000 to 90,000 clones, approximately 94% of them present only once. Sequencing was performed on blood. Receptors originate from a young woman in good health.

The rearrangement joins TRBV15 to TRBJ1-5, with 11 bases fitting TRBD1. The germline CDR1 and CDR2 sequences are LNHNV and YYDKDF (reference sequence). The junction had 6 bases not matched to a gene; V was cut back by 1 base and J by 4 bases. The CDR3 extends over 17 amino acids. CDR3 residues: CATSRGRDRGINQPQHF. The CDR3 nucleotides are TGTGCCACCAGCAGAGGCCGGGACAGGGGGATAAATCAGCCCCAGCATTTT. Using reference TRBV15 and TRBJ1-5 for the parts outside the CDR3, the full variable domain is DAMVIQNPRYQVTQFGKPVTLSCSQTLNHNVMYWYQQKSSQAPKLLFHYYDKDFNNEADTPDNFQSRRPNTSFCFLDIRSPGLGDTAMYLCATSRGRDRGINQPQHFGDGTRLSIL.

V is TRBV29-1 and J is TRBJ2-7; D not certain. V shed 6 bases and J shed 0 bases, with 18 bases lying between them. The CDR3 runs 15 residues. Germline-derived CDR1 and CDR2 are SQVTM and ANQGSEA. CDR3 bases: TGCAGCGTAGGTCGCCGGGCTGCAAGCTCCTACGAGCAGTACTTC. Translating gives CSVGRRAASSYEQYF.

The genes are TRBV5-6 and TRBJ1-2, with D tentatively TRBD1 (5 bases). Germline V gene sequence: CDR1 SGHDT, CDR2 YYEEEE. V lost 2 bases and J 0 bases, leaving 11 bases between the germline ends. This CDR3 is 15 amino acids long. The CDR3 sequence: CASSFTDRPNYGYTF. DNA of the CDR3: TGTGCCAGCAGCTTTACTGACAGACCTAACTATGGCTACACCTTC.

This clone appeared once. The chain couples TRBV3-1 (or the pseudogene TRBV3-2) to TRBJ1-2; D remains ambiguous. Germline CDR1 and CDR2: LGHDT and YNNKEL (reference sequence). V lost 4 bases and J 5 bases, leaving 11 bases between the germline ends. There are 13 residues in the CDR3. The CDR3 nucleotides read TGTGCCAGCAGCCCGGGATCTCGGTATGGCTACACCTTC. The encoded protein is CASSPGSRYGYTF.

The chain combines TRBV28 with TRBJ2-1; 7 nucleotides match TRBD1. This CDR3 has 13 amino acids. V was clipped by 11 bases and J by 1 base; unmatched bases: 5. The germline V gene encodes CDR1 MDHEN and CDR2 SYDVKM. The CDR3 DNA sequence: TGTGCCTCCGCGGACAGGTCCTACAATGAGCAGTTCTTC. Translation gives CASADRSYNEQFF.

This clone was counted between two and nine times. The V gene is TRBV7-8, the J gene TRBJ1-1; a weak D match, TRBD1 (6 bases). Trimming pared 5 bases from V and 1 base from J, leaving 11 bases between. CDR1 and CDR2 (germline): SGHVS, FQNEAQ. The CDR3 runs 14 residues. The CDR3 nucleotides read TGTGCCAGCAGCCAGGGACACGCGAACACTGAAGCTTTCTTT. Its translation: CASSQGHANTEAFF.

This sequence joins TRBV4-2 and TRBJ2-7, with D possibly TRBD1 on 5 matching bases. CDR1 is LGHNA, CDR2 YNFKEQ, per germline. Trimming removed 0 bases at V and 1 base at J, with 10 bases between. The CDR3 contains 15 residues. The CDR3 DNA follows: TGTGCCAGCAGCCAAGATGCAGGGTTTTCCTACGAGCAGTACTTC. Encoded protein: CASSQDAGFSYEQYF.

The chain has TRBV3-1 (or the pseudogene TRBV3-2) and TRBJ1-1, with 8 bases matching TRBD1. V shed 4 bases and J 11 bases; nucleotides not matched to a gene: 6. CDR1 and CDR2 from the germline V gene are LGHDT and YNNKEL (reference sequence). The CDR3 extends over 12 amino acids. This chain's CDR3 is CASSLRTGSAFF. In DNA form, the CDR3 reads TGTGCCAGCAGCCTCAGGACAGGGAGTGCTTTCTTT.

CDR3 residues: CATSRDRGPSTDTQYF. Written as DNA, the CDR3 is TGTGCCACCAGCAGAGATCGGGGGCCAAGCACAGATACGCAGTATTTT. The chain combines TRBV15 with TRBJ2-3, with D possibly being TRBD1 or TRBD2 (6 bases each). The CDR3 consists of 16 residues. The ends were cut back, 0 bases at V and 0 bases at J, with 10 bases in the middle. Germline V lookup: CDR1 LNHNV, CDR2 YYDKDF (reference sequence).

J is TRBJ1-1 and V is TRBV5-6; D gene ambiguous. CDR3 length: 16 amino acids. V shed 0 bases and J shed 4 bases, with 16 bases lying between them. Germline V CDR1 and CDR2: SGHDT, YYEEEE. The CDR3 bases are TGTGCCAGCAGCTTGGAGGCCGGGTTGGGGAGCACTGAAGCTTTCTTT. This codes for CASSLEAGLGSTEAFF. The entire variable domain, with the rest obtained from reference TRBV5-6 and TRBJ1-1, is as follows: DAGVTQSPTHLIKTRGQQVTLRCSPKSGHDTVSWYQQALGQGPQFIFQYYEEEERQRGNFPDRFSGHQFPNYSSELNVNALLLGDSALYLCASSLEAGLGSTEAFFGQGTRLTVV.

The CDR3 spells CAWSPTGVSPLHF. CDR3 nucleotide sequence: TGTGCCTGGAGCCCTACAGGGGTTTCACCCCTCCACTTT. The V and J genes are TRBV30 and TRBJ1-6; 7 bases match TRBD1. Germline-derived CDR1 and CDR2 are GTSNPN and SVGIG (reference sequence). This CDR3 comprises 13 residues. V trimming: 3 bases; J trimming: 9 bases; junction bases outside the gene matches: 5.

V is TRBV2 and J is TRBJ1-2; D may be TRBD1 (6 bases). Germline V gene lookup returns CDR1 SNHLY and CDR2 FYNNEI. With 1 base removed from V and 6 bases from J, the gap between germline ends came to 12 bases. CDR3 length equals 14 residues. CDR3 coding DNA: TGTGCCAGCAGTGAAGAGGCAGGGGTCCATGGCTACACCTTC. Translated: CASSEEAGVHGYTF.